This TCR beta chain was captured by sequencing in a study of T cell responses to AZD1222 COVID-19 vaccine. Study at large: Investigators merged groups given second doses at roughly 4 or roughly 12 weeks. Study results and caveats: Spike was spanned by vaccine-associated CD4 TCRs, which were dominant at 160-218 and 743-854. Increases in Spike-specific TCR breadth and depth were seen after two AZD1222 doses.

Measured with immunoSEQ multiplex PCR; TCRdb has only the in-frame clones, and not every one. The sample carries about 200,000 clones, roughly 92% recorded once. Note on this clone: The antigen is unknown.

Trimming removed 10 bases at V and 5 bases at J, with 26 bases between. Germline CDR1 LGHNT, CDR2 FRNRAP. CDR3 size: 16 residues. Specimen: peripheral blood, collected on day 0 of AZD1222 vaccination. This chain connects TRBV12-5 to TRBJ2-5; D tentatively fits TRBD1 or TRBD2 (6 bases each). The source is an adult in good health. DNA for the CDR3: TGTGCTACCACACAGGGACTCCACGGGTTGGGCGAGACCCAGTACTTC. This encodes CATTQGLHGLGETQYF.